The rows below give T cell receptor beta chains drawn from one sample of a study of cytomegalovirus exposure and HLA in healthy donors. The table came from immunoSEQ multiplex PCR; TCRdb's copy has only in-frame clones and leaves some out. The sample has 200,000 to 250,000 clones, approximately 79% seen once. The sample consisted of PBMCs. Receptors originate from a girl under 10 years old in good health and CMV-seronegative. Both conserved end residues are part of each CDR3. Each record gives: J gene, clone size, D gene, V gene, CDR3 protein, CDR3 DNA. D genes are given only for firm matches. A clone size is listed for some rows: how often the clone was seen (once, few, many), or a class if it is expanded.

TRBJ1-3 | NA | NA | TRBV4-1 | CASSHTPLRGEPGNTIYF | TGCGCCAGCAGCCACACTCCCCTTCGCGGGGAGCCTGGAAACACCATATATTTT
TRBJ2-7 | NA | TRBD2 | TRBV7-7 | CASSPAGTSNEQYF | TGTGCCAGCAGCCCCGCCGGGACTAGCAACGAGCAGTACTTC
TRBJ2-5 | NA | NA | TRBV6-6 | CASSYSRTQYF | TGTGCCAGCAGTTACTCGAGGACCCAGTACTTC
TRBJ2-7 | NA | NA | TRBV4-2 | CASSQGTYLGQTTYEQYF | TGTGCCAGCAGCCAAGGAACATACTTGGGCCAGACAACCTACGAGCAGTACTTC
TRBJ1-3 | NA | NA | TRBV18 | CASRRLRRNTIYF | TGTGCCAGCCGCAGGCTAAGGCGAAACACCATATATTTT
TRBJ1-4 | few | NA | TRBV5-6 | CASSLSSAGEKLFF | TGTGCCAGCAGCTTGTCCTCGGCAGGGGAAAAACTGTTTTTT
TRBJ2-5 | NA | TRBD1 | TRBV27 | CASRGTGKGQETQYF | TGTGCCAGCAGGGGGACAGGGAAGGGCCAAGAGACCCAGTACTTC
TRBJ2-1 | NA | NA | TRBV10-3 | CAISTGGDEQFF | TGTGCCATCAGTACAGGGGGGGATGAGCAGTTCTTC
TRBJ2-7 | NA | TRBD1 | TRBV19 | CASSTKPGQLTYEQYF | TGTGCCAGTAGTACCAAACCGGGACAGCTAACCTACGAGCAGTACTTC
TRBJ2-7 | NA | TRBD2 | TRBV6-5 | CASNTGTSAREQYF | TGTGCCAGCAATACCGGGACTAGCGCTCGCGAGCAGTACTTC
TRBJ1-2 | once | TRBD1 | TRBV5-1 | CASSTGQGRGGYTF | TGCGCCAGCAGCACGGGACAGGGGAGGGGTGGCTACACCTTC
TRBJ1-1 | once | NA | TRBV6-6 | CASSTRNTEAFF | TGTGCCAGCAGTACACGGAACACTGAAGCTTTCTTT
TRBJ2-1 | NA | TRBD1 | TRBV5-6 | CASSPRGDSYEQFF | TGTGCCAGCAGCCCTCGAGGGGACAGCTATGAGCAGTTCTTC
TRBJ1-4 | NA | NA | TRBV19 | CASSSPRGSNEKLFF | TGTGCCAGTAGTAGTCCCCGAGGGTCTAATGAAAAACTGTTTTTT
TRBJ2-3 | once | TRBD2 | TRBV4-1 | CASSQEMTSPKAQYF | TGCGCCAGCAGCCAAGAGATGACTAGCCCTAAGGCGCAGTATTTT
TRBJ1-2 | once | TRBD1 | TRBV5-6 | CASSIGQGWMGYTF | TGTGCCAGCAGCATCGGACAGGGCTGGATGGGCTACACCTTC
TRBJ2-1 | few | TRBD2 | TRBV9 | CASSARQASGSEQFF | TGTGCCAGCAGCGCACGCCAGGCTAGCGGAAGTGAGCAGTTCTTC
TRBJ1-4 | NA | NA | TRBV6-1 | CASSEAWLEKLFF | TGTGCCAGCAGCGAAGCGTGGCTGGAAAAACTGTTTTTT
TRBJ2-5 | once | NA | TRBV29-1 | CSVVLVGGIQETQYF | TGCAGCGTTGTGTTGGTTGGGGGGATCCAAGAGACCCAGTACTTC
TRBJ1-1 | few | NA | TRBV20-1 | CSARGAAEAFF | TGCAGTGCTAGGGGAGCGGCGGAAGCTTTCTTT
TRBJ1-3 | once | NA | TRBV4-2 | CASSHERRAGNTIYF | TGTGCCAGCAGCCACGAGAGGAGGGCGGGAAACACCATATATTTT
TRBJ2-7 | few | NA | TRBV4-2 | CASSQGTNSYEQYF | TGTGCCAGCAGCCAAGGGACTAACTCCTACGAGCAGTACTTC
TRBJ2-1 | few | TRBD2 | TRBV5-1 | CASRAEWGGPYNEQFF | TGCGCCAGCAGGGCCGAGTGGGGGGGACCCTACAATGAGCAGTTCTTC
TRBJ1-1 | NA | NA | TRBV7-9 | CASSPPGEAFF | TGTGCCAGCAGCCCCCCGGGTGAAGCTTTCTTT
TRBJ2-7 | NA | TRBD2 | TRBV29-1 | CSVSGTSGREALYEQYF | TGCAGCGTTAGCGGGACTAGCGGGAGGGAGGCCCTCTACGAGCAGTACTTC
TRBJ1-3 | NA | NA | TRBV13 | CASSSRGSGNTIYF | TGTGCCAGCAGCAGTAGGGGATCTGGAAACACCATATATTTT
TRBJ1-6 | NA | NA | TRBV5-6 | CASSPTTGSYNSPLHF | TGTGCCAGCAGCCCTACGACAGGCTCCTATAATTCACCCCTCCACTTT
TRBJ2-1 | NA | TRBD1 | TRBV12-5 | CASGLRTGVGNNEQFF | TGTGCTAGTGGTTTGCGGACAGGGGTCGGCAACAATGAGCAGTTCTTC
TRBJ2-3 | once | NA | TRBV6-5 | CASSSQGGGTDTQYF | TGTGCCAGCAGCTCCCAGGGAGGGGGGACAGATACGCAGTATTTT
TRBJ1-1 | NA | TRBD1 | TRBV9 | CASSKFGRTGHRGPDTEAFF | TGTGCCAGCAGCAAATTCGGGCGGACCGGTCACAGGGGGCCTGACACTGAAGCTTTCTTT
TRBJ1-5 | NA | NA | TRBV30 | CAWSKEVNQPQHF | TGTGCCTGGAGTAAGGAGGTCAATCAGCCCCAGCATTTT
TRBJ2-3 | NA | NA | TRBV19 | CASRPRDTRTDTQYF | TGTGCCAGTAGACCCCGGGACACACGCACAGATACGCAGTATTTT
TRBJ2-1 | NA | TRBD1 | TRBV5-6 | CASSLVDRGLNEQFF | TGTGCCAGCAGCTTGGTAGACAGGGGGTTAAATGAGCAGTTCTTC
TRBJ2-1 | NA | TRBD2 | TRBV27 | CASSSLDGGRLFEQFF | TGTGCCAGCAGTTCCCTAGACGGGGGGAGGTTATTTGAGCAGTTCTTC
TRBJ1-2 | NA | NA | TRBV6-1 | CASSEGYFTRANYGYTF | TGTGCCAGCAGTGAAGGGTACTTTACTCGAGCTAACTATGGCTACACCTTC
TRBJ2-5 | NA | NA | TRBV2 | CASSGGGRETQYF | TGTGCCAGCAGTGGTGGGGGCCGGGAGACCCAGTACTTC
TRBJ2-3 | NA | TRBD1 | TRBV5-1 | CASSMTGSDTQYF | TGCGCCAGCAGCATGACAGGGTCCGATACGCAGTATTTT
TRBJ1-1 | NA | TRBD1 | TRBV7-9 | CASSLGGAEAFF | TGTGCCAGCAGCCTAGGGGGCGCTGAAGCTTTCTTT
TRBJ2-1 | NA | TRBD1 | TRBV6-5 | CASSYRGTGVYNEQFF | TGTGCCAGCAGTTACCGTGGGACAGGGGTCTACAATGAGCAGTTCTTC
TRBJ1-3 | NA | NA | TRBV27 | CASSLTGGSGNTIYF | TGTGCCAGCAGTCTTACCGGGGGTTCTGGAAACACCATATATTTT